This TCR beta chain was profiled in a study of PD-1 blockade in mismatch repair-deficient tumors. The overall study: Enrolled about 2013-2016, patients had progressing, pretreated mismatch repair-deficient cancers of about a dozen types.

This clone has more than one count but fewer than ten. The antigen is unknown. PCR or immunohistochemistry showed mismatch repair deficiency in every enrolled patient. TCR sequencing covered a few patients who responded to pembrolizumab. Study outcomes and limitations: Tumor-resident clones, often absent from pretreatment blood, expanded after pembrolizumab and then contracted.

V gave up 1 base and J gave up 3 bases; unmatched junction bases: 5. Germline V lookup: CDR1 GTSNPN, CDR2 SVGIG (reference sequence). The CDR3 spans 14 residues. Profiled with immunoSEQ multiplex PCR; TCRdb holds only in-frame clones, not every one. Among 60,000 to 75,000 clones listed, 70% to 90% were seen once. The genes are TRBV30 and TRBJ2-7; 8 bases match TRBD1. The source of this sequence is an adult with mismatch repair-deficient cancer. This sample comprised peripheral blood, obtained 52 weeks after starting pembrolizumab. This CDR3 is CAWSETTGDYEQYF. CDR3 coding DNA: TGTGCCTGGAGTGAAACGACAGGGGACTACGAGCAGTACTTC.